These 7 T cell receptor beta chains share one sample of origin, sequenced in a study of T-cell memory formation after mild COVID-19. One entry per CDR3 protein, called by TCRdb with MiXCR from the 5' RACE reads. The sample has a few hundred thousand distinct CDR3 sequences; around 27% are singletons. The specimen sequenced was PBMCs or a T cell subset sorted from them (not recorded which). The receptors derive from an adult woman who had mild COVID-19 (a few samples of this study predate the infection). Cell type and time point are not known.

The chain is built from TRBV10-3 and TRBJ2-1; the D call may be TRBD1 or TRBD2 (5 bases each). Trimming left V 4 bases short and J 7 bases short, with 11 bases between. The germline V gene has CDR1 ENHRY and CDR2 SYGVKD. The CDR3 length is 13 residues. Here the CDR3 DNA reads TGTGCCATCAGTGGCCGGGGCCCAAATGAGCAGTTCTTC. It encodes CAISGRGPNEQFF.

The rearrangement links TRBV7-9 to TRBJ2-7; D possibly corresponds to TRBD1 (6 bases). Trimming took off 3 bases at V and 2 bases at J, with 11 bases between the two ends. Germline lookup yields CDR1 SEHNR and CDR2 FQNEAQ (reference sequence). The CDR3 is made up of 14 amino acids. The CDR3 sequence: CASSFPGVAYEQYF. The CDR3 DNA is TGTGCCAGCAGCTTCCCAGGGGTAGCCTACGAGCAGTACTTC.

The CDR3 coding sequence is TGTGCCAGCAGCTTAGAGACAAGTAATCAGCCCCAGCATTTT. It yields the protein CASSLETSNQPQHF. The genes are TRBV7-9 and TRBJ1-5, with D unresolved. This CDR3 spans 14 amino acids. Germline V gene sequence: CDR1 SEHNR, CDR2 FQNEAQ (reference sequence). V lost 1 base, J lost 4 bases, and 8 bases lay in between.

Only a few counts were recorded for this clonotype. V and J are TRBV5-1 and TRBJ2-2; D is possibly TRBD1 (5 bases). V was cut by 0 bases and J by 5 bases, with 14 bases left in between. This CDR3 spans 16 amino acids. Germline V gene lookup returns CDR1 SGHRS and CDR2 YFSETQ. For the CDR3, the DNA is TGCGCCAGCAGCTTGGAGAATCAGGGTGGAACCGGGGAGCTGTTTTTT. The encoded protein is CASSLENQGGTGELFF.

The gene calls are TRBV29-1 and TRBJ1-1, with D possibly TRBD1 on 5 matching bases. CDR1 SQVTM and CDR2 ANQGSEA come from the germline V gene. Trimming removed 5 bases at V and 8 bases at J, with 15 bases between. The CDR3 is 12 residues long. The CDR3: CSVRRVVQEAFF. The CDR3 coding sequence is TGCAGCGTTCGCAGGGTGGTTCAGGAAGCTTTCTTT.

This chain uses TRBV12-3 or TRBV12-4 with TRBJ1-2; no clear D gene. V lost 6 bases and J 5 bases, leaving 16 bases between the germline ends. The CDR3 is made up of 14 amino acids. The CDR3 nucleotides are TGTGCCAGCAGCTACGCTCCAGCTTTTTATGGCTACACCTTC. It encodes CASSYAPAFYGYTF.

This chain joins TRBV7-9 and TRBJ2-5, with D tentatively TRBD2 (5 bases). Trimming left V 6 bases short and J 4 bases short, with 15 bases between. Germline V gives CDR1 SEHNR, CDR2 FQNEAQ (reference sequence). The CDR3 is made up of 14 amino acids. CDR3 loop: CASREAGFGETQYF. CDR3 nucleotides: TGTGCCAGCAGGGAGGCCGGATTCGGAGAGACCCAGTACTTC.